These 6 T cell receptor beta chains originate from one sample sequenced in a study of shared clonotypes between healthy human individuals. Profiled with immunoSEQ multiplex PCR; TCRdb holds only in-frame clones, not every one. The sample includes about 1 million clones, approximately 72% of them seen just once. The sample comprised memory CD4+ T cells sorted from blood. Subset defined: CD45RA-negative fraction. All receptors come from a man between 18 and 35 years old in good health.

The chain joins TRBV7-2 to TRBJ2-1; D might be TRBD2 (5 bases). The CDR3 spans 11 residues. V lost 1 base and J lost 16, with 11 bases in between. Germline CDR1 SGHTA, CDR2 FQGNSA. The CDR3 sequence is CASSLVAGLFF. As DNA, the CDR3 is TGTGCCAGCAGCTTAGTGGCAGGACTTTTCTTC. The variable domain in full, completed from reference TRBV7-2 and TRBJ2-1, reads GAGVSQSPSNKVTEKGKDVELRCDPISGHTALYWYRQSLGQGLEFLIYFQGNSAPDKSGLPSDRFSAERTGGSVSTLTIQRTQQEDSAVYLCASSLVAGLFFGPGTRLTVL.

This clone was detected only a few times. The rearrangement links TRBV7-2 to TRBJ2-1, with 9 positions matching TRBD2. Germline V gene lookup returns CDR1 SGHTA and CDR2 FQGNSA. The J segment lost 6 bases and the V segment lost 5 bases, leaving 11 bases of the junction unmatched. The CDR3 extends over 16 amino acids. The CDR3 region is CASSPGAGGWGNEQFF. The CDR3 DNA sequence: TGTGCCAGCAGCCCGGGAGCGGGGGGTTGGGGCAATGAGCAGTTCTTC. Full variable domain (outside the CDR3, taken from reference TRBV7-2 and TRBJ2-1): GAGVSQSPSNKVTEKGKDVELRCDPISGHTALYWYRQSLGQGLEFLIYFQGNSAPDKSGLPSDRFSAERTGGSVSTLTIQRTQQEDSAVYLCASSPGAGGWGNEQFFGPGTRLTVL.

This clone was detected a few times. This chain links TRBV10-3 with TRBJ1-3, with D hard to call. Between the trimmed V and J ends, which lost 6 bases and 2 bases, there was a span of 17 bases. The germline V gene has CDR1 ENHRY and CDR2 SYGVKD. The CDR3 spans 16 residues. The CDR3, as DNA: TGTGCCATCAGCAACGTTATAGGCTACCCTGGAAACACCATATATTTT. As protein: CAISNVIGYPGNTIYF.

The chain couples TRBV19 to TRBJ1-5, with 10 bases identical to TRBD1. The CDR3 is 15 amino acids. Unmatched junction bases numbered 4, after V lost 3 bases and J lost 5 bases. From germline, CDR1 is LNHDA and CDR2 SQIVND (reference sequence). The CDR3 sequence: CASSMDRGFYQPQHF. CDR3 bases: TGTGCCAGTAGTATGGACAGGGGGTTTTATCAGCCCCAGCATTTT.

Only a few counts were recorded for this clone. The gene calls are TRBV9 and TRBJ2-7; 13 bases fit TRBD2. CDR1 and CDR2 from the germline V gene are SGDLS and YYNGEE. The length of the CDR3 is 16 residues. V gave up 3 bases and J gave up 5 bases; unmatched junction bases: 8. The CDR3 DNA sequence: TGTGCCAGCAGCGCCCAACTAGCGGGGGGGCGGAACGAGCAGTACTTC. Protein: CASSAQLAGGRNEQYF.

This chain links TRBV6-6 with TRBJ2-7, with D uncertain. CDR1 is MNHNY, CDR2 SVGAGI, per germline (reference sequence). The CDR3 spans 15 residues. V gave up 10 bases and J gave up 2 bases, with 21 bases separating them. In DNA form, the CDR3 reads TGTGCCACCTCCCCGACTGGCCAACTGGCCTACGAGCAGTACTTC. Its translation: CATSPTGQLAYEQYF.